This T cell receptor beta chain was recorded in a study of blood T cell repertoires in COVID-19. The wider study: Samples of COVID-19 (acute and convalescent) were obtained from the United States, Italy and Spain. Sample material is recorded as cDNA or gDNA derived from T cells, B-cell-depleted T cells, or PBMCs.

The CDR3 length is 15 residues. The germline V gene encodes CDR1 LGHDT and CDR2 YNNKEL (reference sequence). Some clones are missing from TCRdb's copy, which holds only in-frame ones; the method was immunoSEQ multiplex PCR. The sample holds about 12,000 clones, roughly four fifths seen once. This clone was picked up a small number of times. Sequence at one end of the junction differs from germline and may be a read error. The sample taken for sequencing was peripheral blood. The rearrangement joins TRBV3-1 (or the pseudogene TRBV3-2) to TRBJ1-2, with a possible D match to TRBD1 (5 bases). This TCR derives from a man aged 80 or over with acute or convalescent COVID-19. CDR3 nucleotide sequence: TGTGCCAGCAGCAAAGACATGGGGCCTCAGAGGGGCTACACCTTC. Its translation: CASSKDMGPQRGYTF.